Listed below are T cell receptor beta chains from one sample, sequenced in a study of blood T cell repertoires in COVID-19. Profiling relied on immunoSEQ multiplex PCR, and the TCRdb table lists in-frame clones only, not all of them. The sample includes about 230,000 clones, 70% to 90% seen only once; the top ten take roughly 4.6%. Sequencing input: peripheral blood. These receptor sequences come from a man in his fifties with COVID-19, enrolled during active disease. The conserved cysteine and the conserved F or W are not part of the CDR3 here. Each record gives: J gene, D gene, V gene, CDR3 protein. D genes are given only for firm matches.

j_gene: TRBJ1-1
d_gene: .
v_gene: TRBV27
CDR3aa: ASSLGGSDTEAF

j_gene: TRBJ2-1
d_gene: TRBD1
v_gene: TRBV4-1
CDR3aa: ASSELGDRGGNEQF

j_gene: TRBJ2-5
d_gene: .
v_gene: TRBV7-3
CDR3aa: ASSRGSGSETQY

j_gene: TRBJ2-7
d_gene: TRBD1
v_gene: TRBV7-9
CDR3aa: ASSLLRQGADEQY

j_gene: TRBJ1-6
d_gene: .
v_gene: TRBV19
CDR3aa: ASSVAPAHNSPLH

j_gene: TRBJ1-5
d_gene: .
v_gene: TRBV5-1
CDR3aa: ASTLRGLSNQPQH

j_gene: TRBJ2-1
d_gene: TRBD1
v_gene: TRBV7-2
CDR3aa: ASSRTGVEQF

j_gene: TRBJ1-5
d_gene: .
v_gene: TRBV21-1
CDR3aa: ASSKGPWTGGSHQPQH

j_gene: TRBJ2-5
d_gene: TRBD1
v_gene: TRBV5-1
CDR3aa: ASSYDREETQY

j_gene: TRBJ2-7
d_gene: .
v_gene: TRBV6-6
CDR3aa: ASSSPSPYEQY

j_gene: TRBJ2-1
d_gene: .
v_gene: TRBV4-2
CDR3aa: ASRGEAAGASYNEQF